Shown below are 6 T cell receptor beta chains from a single sample sequenced in a study of vaccination and CD4 T cells after COVID-19. Which antigens these TCRs recognize remains unknown. Cultured CD4+ T cell DNA underwent sequencing with the Oncomine TCR Beta short-read assay. It was cultured CD4+ T cells from which genomic DNA was extracted. TCRdb used MiXCR to reprocess the PCR reads, holding one entry per CDR3 protein. The sample comprises about 9,500 distinct CDR3 sequences, about 35% of which are singletons, and 15% to 20% rests with the top ten. Treatment here: 10-day PBMC culture with coronavirus spike peptide pools or control peptides (ViraFEST assay). The collection of CD4+ T cells from the unexposed donor took place before the COVID-19 pandemic (2011-2018). Sequenced: CD4+ T cells from blood, cultured in vitro. These receptor sequences come from a human donor in good health.

This clonotype was seen only a few times. The J gene is TRBJ2-5, the V gene TRBV28, with TRBD1 matching over 8 bases. Germline V gives CDR1 MDHEN, CDR2 SYDVKM. The V and J ends lost 11 bases and 4 bases, in that order; junction bases with no gene match: 18. The CDR3 totals 16 residues. The CDR3 nucleotides are TGTGCCCGTTGGACAGGGTTTATTGACGATGGAGAGACCCAGTACTTC. Its translation is CARWTGFIDDGETQYF.

The chain has TRBV7-9 and TRBJ2-3; D remains unclear. CDR3 length: 15 residues. The V end was cut by 5 bases, the J end by 2 bases, with 14 bases between. Germline CDR1 SEHNR, CDR2 FQNEAQ (reference sequence). The CDR3 nucleotides are TGTGCCAGCAGCCCTAAACGCAGATCCACAGATACGCAGTATTTT. Translated, it gives CASSPKRRSTDTQYF.

This clonotype has only a few counts. The chain uses TRBV29-1 and TRBJ1-5; D is unresolved. V was clipped by 6 bases and J by 8 bases, with 17 bases between them. The CDR3 totals 13 residues. CDR1 and CDR2 from the germline V gene are SQVTM and ANQGSEA. CDR3 in DNA: TGCAGCGTCGCCCCTTCGCAGTGGGAGCCCCAGCATTTT. Amino acids: CSVAPSQWEPQHF.

By share of the sample, this clonotype is medium-sized. This chain links TRBV15 with TRBJ1-1, with D tentatively TRBD1 (5 bases). Germline CDR1 and CDR2: LNHNV and YYDKDF (reference sequence). The CDR3 loop spans 16 amino acids. The V and J ends lost 0 bases and 1 base respectively, with 12 bases between them. This chain's CDR3 is CATSRDTATANTEAFF. CDR3 DNA sequence: TGTGCCACCAGCAGAGATACCGCGACAGCGAACACTGAAGCTTTCTTT.

This clonotype was picked up a small number of times. The chain uses TRBV6-1 and TRBJ2-1; TRBD1 matches at 7 bases. The ends lost 7 bases at V and 3 bases at J; junction bases unmatched: 9. The CDR3 has 15 residues. Germline V gives CDR1 MNHNS, CDR2 SASEGT. The CDR3 sequence: CASNIRQGSYNEQFF. As DNA, the CDR3 is TGTGCCAGCAATATCCGACAGGGCAGCTACAATGAGCAGTTCTTC.

A few counts support this clonotype. V gene TRBV19 combines with J gene TRBJ1-2; D is ambiguous. This CDR3 is built from 14 residues. Looked up from germline, CDR1 is LNHDA and CDR2 is SQIVND (reference sequence). V dropped 6 bases and J dropped 4 bases, with 15 bases sitting between them. The chain's CDR3 is CASREYGGIYGYTF. As DNA, the CDR3 is TGTGCCAGTAGGGAGTATGGCGGGATCTATGGCTACACCTTC.